This TCR beta chain was found in a study of early T cells in non-severe SARS-CoV-2 infection. Each CDR3 protein is one row after TCRdb ran MiXCR on the 5' RACE reads. The sample holds 75,000 or so distinct CDR3 sequences, 13% to 15% seen once. This CDR3 has 18 residues. With V trimmed by 5 bases and J by 0 bases, 10 bases remained unmatched. Germline values: CDR1 SGHNT, CDR2 YENEEA. The chain recombines TRBV11-3 with TRBJ2-6; TRBD1 aligns across 7 bases. The receptor's source is an adult who was a healthcare worker with PCR-confirmed SARS-CoV-2 infection or an uninfected control (not recorded which). The sequenced sample was whole blood. Written as DNA, the CDR3 is TGTGCCAGCAGCCTAATCGGACAGGCCCCCTCTGGGGCCAACGTCCTGACTTTC. Its translation: CASSLIGQAPSGANVLTF.